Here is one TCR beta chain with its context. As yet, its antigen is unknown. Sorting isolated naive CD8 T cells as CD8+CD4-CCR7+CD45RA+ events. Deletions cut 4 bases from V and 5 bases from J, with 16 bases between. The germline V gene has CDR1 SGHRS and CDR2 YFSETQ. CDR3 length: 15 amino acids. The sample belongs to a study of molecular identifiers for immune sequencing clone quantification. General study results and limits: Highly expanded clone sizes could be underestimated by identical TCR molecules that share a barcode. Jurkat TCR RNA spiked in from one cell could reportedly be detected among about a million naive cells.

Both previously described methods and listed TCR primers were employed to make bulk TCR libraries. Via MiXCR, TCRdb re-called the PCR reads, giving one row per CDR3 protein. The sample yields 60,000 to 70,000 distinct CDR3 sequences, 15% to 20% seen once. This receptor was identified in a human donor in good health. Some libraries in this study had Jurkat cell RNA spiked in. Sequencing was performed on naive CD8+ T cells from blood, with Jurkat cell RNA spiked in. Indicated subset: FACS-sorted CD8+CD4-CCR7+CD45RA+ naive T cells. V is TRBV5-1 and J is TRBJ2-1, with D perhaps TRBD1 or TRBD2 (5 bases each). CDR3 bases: TGCGCCAGCAGCCCGGGTCAGGGAGAGCACAATGAGCAGTTCTTC. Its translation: CASSPGQGEHNEQFF.